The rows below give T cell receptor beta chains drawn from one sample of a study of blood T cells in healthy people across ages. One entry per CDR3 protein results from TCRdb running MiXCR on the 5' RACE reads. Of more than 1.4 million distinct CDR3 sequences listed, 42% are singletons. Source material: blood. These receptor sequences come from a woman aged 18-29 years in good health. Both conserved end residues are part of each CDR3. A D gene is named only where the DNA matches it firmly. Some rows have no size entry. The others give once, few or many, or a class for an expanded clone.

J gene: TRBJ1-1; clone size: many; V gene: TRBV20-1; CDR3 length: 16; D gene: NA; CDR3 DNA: TGCAGTGCTAGAGAAAGACAGTCCGGAAAGGGCACTGAAGCTTTCTTT; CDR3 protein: CSARERQSGKGTEAFF
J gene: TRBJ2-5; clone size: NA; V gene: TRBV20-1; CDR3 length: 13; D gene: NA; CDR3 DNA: TGCAGTGCTAGAGATAGAACCACAGAGACCCAGTACTTC; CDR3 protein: CSARDRTTETQYF
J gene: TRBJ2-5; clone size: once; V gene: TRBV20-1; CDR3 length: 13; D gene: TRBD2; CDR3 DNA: TGCAGTGCTAGAGGGGAGGGAAGGGCGACCCAGTACTTC; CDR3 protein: CSARGEGRATQYF
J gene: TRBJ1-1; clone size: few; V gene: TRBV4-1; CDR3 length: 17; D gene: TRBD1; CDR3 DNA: TGCGCCAGCAGCCAAGTGCGGGGACAGGGGGCGAAAGCTGAAGCTTTCTTT; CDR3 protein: CASSQVRGQGAKAEAFF
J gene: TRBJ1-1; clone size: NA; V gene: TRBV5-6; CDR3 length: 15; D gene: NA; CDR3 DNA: TGTGCCAGCAGCCGAGGGGCCAGTTTGAACACTGAAGCTTTCTTT; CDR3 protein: CASSRGASLNTEAFF
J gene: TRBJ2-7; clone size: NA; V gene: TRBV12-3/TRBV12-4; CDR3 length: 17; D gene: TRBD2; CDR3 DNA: TGTGCCAGCAGTATGCGACTGGGCGGGAGGGCCTTCCACGAGCAGTACTTC; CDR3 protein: CASSMRLGGRAFHEQYF
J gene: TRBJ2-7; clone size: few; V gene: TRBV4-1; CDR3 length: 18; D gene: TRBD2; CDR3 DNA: TGCGCCAGCAGCCAAGAAATAGCGGGAGCCCCGGAATACTACGAGCAGTACTTC; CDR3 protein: CASSQEIAGAPEYYEQYF
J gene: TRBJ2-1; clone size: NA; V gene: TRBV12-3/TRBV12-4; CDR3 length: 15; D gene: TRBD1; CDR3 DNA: TGTGCCAGTTGCTCCGGGACAGAACGCTACAATGAGCAGTTCTTC; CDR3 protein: CASCSGTERYNEQFF
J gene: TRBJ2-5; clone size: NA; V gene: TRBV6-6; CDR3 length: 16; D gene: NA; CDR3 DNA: TGTGCCTGCAGTTACTCTGCAGGGGTTATCCAAGAGACCCAGTACTTC; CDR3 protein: CACSYSAGVIQETQYF
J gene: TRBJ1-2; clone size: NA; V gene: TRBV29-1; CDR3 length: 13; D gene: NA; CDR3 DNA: TGCAGCGTCCCGGAACAGTTTCAGATAGGCTACACCTTC; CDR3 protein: CSVPEQFQIGYTF
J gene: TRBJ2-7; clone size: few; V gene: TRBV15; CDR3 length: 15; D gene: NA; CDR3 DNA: TGTGCCACCAGCAGAGAACCCTCCGGAGCCTACGAGCAGTACTTC; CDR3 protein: CATSREPSGAYEQYF
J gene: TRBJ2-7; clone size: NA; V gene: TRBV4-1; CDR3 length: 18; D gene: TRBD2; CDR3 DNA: TGCGCCAGCAGCCAGGATCGGAAGCGGGGGGGCTCACGGGATGAGCAGTACTTC; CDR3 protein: CASSQDRKRGGSRDEQYF
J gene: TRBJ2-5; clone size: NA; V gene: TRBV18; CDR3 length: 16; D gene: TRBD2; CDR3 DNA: TGTGCCAGCTCACCACAATCTTCGGGGGGAAAAGAGACCCAGTACTTC; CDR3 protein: CASSPQSSGGKETQYF
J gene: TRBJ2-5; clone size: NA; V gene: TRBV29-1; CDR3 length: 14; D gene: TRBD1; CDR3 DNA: TGCAGCGCGATAAGTGGGAGACAGGGTGAGACCCAGTACTTC; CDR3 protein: CSAISGRQGETQYF
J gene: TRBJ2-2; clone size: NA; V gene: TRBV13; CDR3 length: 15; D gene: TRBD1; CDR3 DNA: TGTGCCAGCAGCGTTACAGGGGTGGGCACCGGGGAGCTGTTTTTT; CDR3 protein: CASSVTGVGTGELFF
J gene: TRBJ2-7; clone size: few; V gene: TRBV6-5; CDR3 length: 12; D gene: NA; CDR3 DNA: TGTGCCAGCAGTTCCGCGGGCTCCGAGCAGTACTTC; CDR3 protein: CASSSAGSEQYF
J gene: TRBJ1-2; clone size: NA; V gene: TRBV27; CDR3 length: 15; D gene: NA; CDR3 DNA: TGTGCCAGCAGTTCAGTCGGCCGCGTCCAGGGTGGCTACACCTTC; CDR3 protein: CASSSVGRVQGGYTF
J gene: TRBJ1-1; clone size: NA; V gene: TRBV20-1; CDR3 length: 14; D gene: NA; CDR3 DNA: TGCAGTGCTAGGGTAGCGGGGCCCCTCACTGAAGCTTTCTTT; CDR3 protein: CSARVAGPLTEAFF
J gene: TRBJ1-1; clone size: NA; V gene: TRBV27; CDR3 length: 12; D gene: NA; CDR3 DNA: TGTGCCAGCAGTCCCTCGTGGGGGGAAGCTTTCTTT; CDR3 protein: CASSPSWGEAFF
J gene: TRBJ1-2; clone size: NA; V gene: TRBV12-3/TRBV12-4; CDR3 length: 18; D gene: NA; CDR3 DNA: TGTGCCAGCAGTTTATGGGTAGGCAGGGGAAGGACTAACTATGGCTACACCTTC; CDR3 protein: CASSLWVGRGRTNYGYTF
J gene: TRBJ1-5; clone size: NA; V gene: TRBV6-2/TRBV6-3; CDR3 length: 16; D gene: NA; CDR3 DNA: TGTGCCAGCAGTTACCCGGGGGGGACTGTAGGGCAGCCCCAGCATTTT; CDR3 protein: CASSYPGGTVGQPQHF
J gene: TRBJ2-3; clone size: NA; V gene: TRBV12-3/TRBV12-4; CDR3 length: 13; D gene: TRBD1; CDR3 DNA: TGTGCCAGCAGTGACAGGGTCCCAGATACGCAGTATTTT; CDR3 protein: CASSDRVPDTQYF
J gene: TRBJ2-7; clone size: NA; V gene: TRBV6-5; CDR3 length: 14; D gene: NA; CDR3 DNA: TGTGCCAGCAGTTACGTAGGGGTAGCCCATGAGCAGTACTTC; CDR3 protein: CASSYVGVAHEQYF
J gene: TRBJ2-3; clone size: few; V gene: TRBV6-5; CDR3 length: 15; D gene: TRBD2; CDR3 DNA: TGTGCCAGCAGTTACTCGAGCGGGGCCTCAGATACGCAGTATTTT; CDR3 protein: CASSYSSGASDTQYF